The clone carrying this T cell receptor (beta chain) was seen only once. Its antigen is unidentified. TCR beta rearrangements were amplified from peripheral blood genomic DNA. Rearranged V-D-J TRB sequences were amplified with a mixed TRB-A/B primer pool. A single record per CDR3 protein comes from TCRdb applying MiXCR to the multiplex PCR reads. The table shows roughly 1,700 distinct CDR3 sequences, with about a third occurring only once. These data originate in a study of T cell repertoires in aging, cancer and after chemotherapy. For the study at large: Glioblastoma patients receiving temozolomide-based therapy gave paired samples before and after chemotherapy. Approximately 10 million TCR reads were in the whole dataset.

Germline CDR1 and CDR2: SEHNR and FQNEAQ (reference sequence). The length of the CDR3 is 12 residues. Trimming removed 6 bases from V and 2 bases from J, with 7 bases in between. Study results and caveats: Age-matched healthy donors had significantly more diverse, less clonal blood TCR repertoires than untreated cancer patients.

This receptor was obtained from a human donor with a solid tumor. The chain is built from TRBV7-9 and TRBJ1-1; D is undetermined. Sequenced sample: blood. CDR3 nucleotides: TGTGCCAGCAGTGTGGGAAACACTGAAGCTTTCTTT. Its protein is CASSVGNTEAFF.